This T cell receptor beta chain was identified in a study of blood T cells in healthy people across ages. In the study overall: Every two T cells gave about one barcoded beta molecule via template switching.

CDR1 and CDR2 from the germline V gene are MNHEY and SVGAGI. V trimming: 9 bases; J trimming: 1 base; junction bases outside the gene matches: 8. CDR3 length: 14 residues. Study results and limitations: Naive CD4+ cell counts and diversity both ran higher in long-lived than in aged donors. Older individuals had lower TCR beta diversity per million T cells (the decline was roughly linear).

Then a second PCR, running roughly 7 to 11 cycles, was carried out with a sample-barcoded 5' primer and a J-beta primer mix. The template-switch adaptor, which had 12 random nucleotides, put a tag on each cDNA molecule. One entry per CDR3 protein results from TCRdb running MiXCR on the 5' RACE reads. This sample has 700,000 or so distinct CDR3 sequences; approximately 40% occur once, and the top ten carry 30%. This clonotype was observed a handful of times. Its antigen is as yet unknown. Material for sequencing was blood. This sequence joins TRBV6-5 and TRBJ1-2; 7 bases fit TRBD1. The TCR comes from a man aged 80 or over in good health. Written as DNA, the CDR3 is TGTGCCAGTAAAGAGGGGGCAGTTAACTATGGCTACACCTTC. It codes for CASKEGAVNYGYTF.